A selection of T cell receptor beta chains follows, all from one sample in a study of T cell changes during pregnancy in multiple sclerosis. Using immunoSEQ multiplex PCR, the repertoire was profiled, and TCRdb retains in-frame clones only, with some absent. The sample carries approximately 74,000 clones, 70% to 90% recorded once. Sequencing used peripheral blood, obtained before pregnancy. Receptor source: a female donor with multiple sclerosis, enrolled in a pregnancy study. Each CDR3 is given with its conserved first and last residue. Each record gives: J gene, D gene, clone size, CDR3 length, V gene, CDR3 protein, CDR3 DNA. A D gene is named only where the DNA matches it firmly. Clone size appears in some rows only: once, few, many, or a class for an expanded clone.

TRBJ2-1	.	.	14	TRBV7-2	CASSLRGGTDEQFF	TGTGCCAGCAGCTTAAGAGGGGGAACGGATGAGCAGTTCTTC
TRBJ1-2	.	.	13	TRBV19	CASRSGSNYGYTF	TGTGCCAGTAGAAGCGGGAGTAACTATGGCTACACCTTC
TRBJ1-4	.	.	14	TRBV6-1	CASSEGGGYEKLFF	TGTGCCAGCAGTGAAGGGGGGGGCTATGAAAAACTGTTTTTT
TRBJ2-1	TRBD1	.	15	TRBV16	CASSQLQGVTDEQFF	TGTGCCAGCAGCCAATTACAGGGGGTGACGGATGAGCAGTTCTTC
TRBJ2-7	TRBD1	once	16	TRBV13	CASSQTGTGGGYEQYF	TGTGCCAGCAGCCAAACCGGGACAGGGGGAGGCTACGAGCAGTACTTC
TRBJ1-6	TRBD1	.	14	TRBV5-1	CASSLGTGPSPLHF	TGCGCCAGCAGCTTAGGGACAGGTCCATCACCCCTCCACTTT
TRBJ2-1	.	.	16	TRBV2	CATVMGLRSSYNEQFF	TGTGCCACGGTGATGGGACTTAGGAGCTCCTACAATGAGCAGTTCTTC
TRBJ2-2	TRBD2	.	13	TRBV2	CASSGRETGELFF	TGTGCCAGCAGTGGGCGGGAGACCGGGGAGCTGTTTTTT
TRBJ2-7	TRBD1	.	11	TRBV30	CASRQGFEQYF	TGTGCCAGCCGACAGGGTTTCGAGCAGTACTTC
TRBJ2-2	.	.	15	TRBV7-7	CASSLGGQNTGELFF	TGTGCCAGCAGCTTAGGGGGACAAAACACCGGGGAGCTGTTTTTT
TRBJ2-1	TRBD1	.	16	TRBV9	CASSPQDRGSYNEQFF	TGTGCCAGCAGCCCCCAAGACAGGGGTTCATACAATGAGCAGTTCTTC
TRBJ1-5	TRBD1	.	14	TRBV6-1	CASTTGPRDQPQHF	TGTGCCAGTACGACAGGGCCGAGGGATCAGCCCCAGCATTTT
TRBJ2-2	.	.	14	TRBV9	CASSVAAGIGELFF	TGTGCCAGCAGCGTAGCCGCAGGAATCGGGGAGCTGTTTTTT
TRBJ1-3	.	.	14	TRBV27	CASSRVGSGNTIYF	TGTGCCAGCAGTCGCGTCGGCTCTGGAAACACCATATATTTT
TRBJ1-2	.	few	14	TRBV11-1	CASSFTGFGYGYTF	TGTGCCAGCAGCTTTACAGGGTTTGGCTATGGCTACACCTTC
TRBJ1-2	.	.	15	TRBV7-2	CASSLVWESNYGYTF	TGTGCCAGCAGCTTAGTATGGGAGTCTAACTATGGCTACACCTTC
TRBJ2-2	.	.	16	TRBV28	CASSFEQGTNTGELFF	TGTGCCAGCAGTTTCGAGCAGGGGACGAACACCGGGGAGCTGTTTTTT
TRBJ2-3	TRBD2	.	16	TRBV6-4	CASSEETSGGTDTQYF	TGTGCCAGCAGTGAGGAGACTAGCGGGGGCACAGATACGCAGTATTTT
TRBJ1-5	TRBD1	once	18	TRBV2	CASSDLLLLWDRDRSQHF	TGTGCCAGCAGTGACCTCCTCCTTTTGTGGGACAGGGATCGTTCCCAGCATTTT
TRBJ1-5	.	.	15	TRBV6-1	CASSERGTARQPQHF	TGTGCCAGCAGTGAACGGGGGACGGCTCGTCAGCCCCAGCATTTT
TRBJ1-2	.	.	12	TRBV27	CASSPRGYGYTF	TGTGCCAGCAGTCCCAGGGGTTATGGCTACACCTTC
TRBJ1-4	.	few	14	TRBV13	CASSLFRENEKLFF	TGTGCCAGCAGCTTATTTCGGGAGAATGAAAAACTGTTTTTT
TRBJ1-5	TRBD1	.	14	TRBV19	CASKGAPGYQPQHF	TGTGCCAGTAAGGGGGCTCCGGGGTATCAGCCCCAGCATTTT
TRBJ1-1	.	.	14	TRBV5-1	CASSSGQLNTEAFF	TGCGCCAGCAGCTCTGGACAGCTGAACACTGAAGCTTTCTTT
TRBJ2-7	.	.	15	TRBV6-5	CASSYSLGIGGEQYF	TGTGCCAGCAGTTACTCCTTGGGGATCGGGGGCGAGCAGTACTTC
TRBJ2-7	.	.	14	TRBV18	CASSPPGPTYEQYF	TGTGCCAGCTCACCACCTGGGCCTACCTACGAGCAGTACTTC
TRBJ1-1	TRBD1	.	16	TRBV27	CASSLWQGVRDTEAFF	TGTGCCAGCAGTTTATGGCAGGGGGTCAGGGACACTGAAGCTTTCTTT
TRBJ2-5	.	.	14	TRBV5-1	CASTPGGGEETQYF	TGCGCCAGTACCCCTGGAGGGGGCGAGGAGACCCAGTACTTC
TRBJ2-1	TRBD1	.	16	TRBV6-5	CASSYSPGQGSGEQFF	TGTGCCAGCAGTTACTCACCGGGACAGGGGAGTGGGGAGCAGTTCTTC
TRBJ2-7	.	.	13	TRBV29-1	CSVEQRIRGEQYF	TGCAGCGTTGAACAACGTATACGGGGAGAGCAGTACTTC
TRBJ2-4	.	.	15	TRBV6-5	CASSYLYRAKNIQYF	TGTGCCAGCAGTTACCTCTATAGAGCCAAAAACATTCAGTACTTC
TRBJ1-1	.	.	15	TRBV6-5	CASSYSPGAKGRAFF	TGTGCCAGCAGTTACTCGCCAGGGGCCAAAGGTAGAGCTTTCTTT
TRBJ1-1	.	.	12	TRBV29-1	CSVGGQGPEAFF	TGCAGCGTTGGGGGGCAGGGGCCCGAAGCTTTCTTT
TRBJ1-4	.	once	15	TRBV9	CASSPRGATNEKLFF	TGTGCCAGCAGCCCCCGTGGAGCAACTAATGAAAAACTGTTTTTT
TRBJ2-1	.	.	16	TRBV19	CASSIILAGTRGEQFF	TGTGCCAGTAGTATCATACTTGCCGGGACAAGGGGTGAGCAGTTCTTC
TRBJ2-3	.	.	13	TRBV6-1	CASRRGNADTQYF	TGTGCCAGCAGACGGGGGAACGCAGATACGCAGTATTTT
TRBJ1-2	.	.	18	TRBV4-3	CASSRESGQGRISYGYTF	TGCGCCAGCAGCCGCGAATCTGGGCAGGGTCGAATTAGCTATGGCTACACCTTC
TRBJ1-4	TRBD1	.	14	TRBV2	CASTEAGGGEKLFF	TGTGCCAGCACCGAAGCAGGGGGTGGGGAAAAACTGTTTTTT
TRBJ1-3	TRBD1	.	17	TRBV7-8	CASSQGGRVLSGNTIYF	TGTGCCAGCAGCCAGGGGGGCAGGGTTCTATCTGGAAACACCATATATTTT
TRBJ2-7	TRBD2	once	14	TRBV6-4	CASSLSGATYEQYF	TGTGCCAGCAGTCTTAGCGGGGCGACCTACGAGCAGTACTTC
TRBJ2-1	TRBD2	once	15	TRBV5-6	CASSLGLAGGAEQFF	TGTGCCAGCAGCTTGGGTCTAGCGGGAGGGGCTGAGCAGTTCTTC
TRBJ2-7	.	.	15	TRBV2	CASSEVGGSSYEQYF	TGTGCCAGCAGTGAGGTGGGGGGTAGCTCCTACGAGCAGTACTTC
TRBJ2-1	TRBD2	.	13	TRBV29-1	CSVQRDSYNEQFF	TGCAGCGTCCAGCGGGACTCCTACAATGAGCAGTTCTTC
TRBJ1-2	TRBD1	.	14	TRBV10-3	CAISTGQGAGGYTF	TGTGCCATCAGTACGGGACAGGGGGCAGGAGGCTACACCTTC
TRBJ2-5	TRBD1	once	14	TRBV9	CASSPGQGGETQYF	TGTGCCAGCAGCCCAGGACAGGGGGGCGAGACCCAGTACTTC
TRBJ1-2	.	.	13	TRBV7-2	CASSLNPGYGYTF	TGTGCCAGCAGCTTAAACCCAGGCTATGGCTACACCTTC
TRBJ2-1	.	.	12	TRBV5-1	CASSLALGEQFF	TGCGCCAGCAGCTTGGCTCTTGGCGAGCAGTTCTTC
TRBJ2-2	TRBD2	.	13	TRBV29-1	CSVRAGGAGELFF	TGCAGCGTTCGGGCGGGGGGCGCGGGGGAGCTGTTTTTT
TRBJ2-2	TRBD1	.	15	TRBV7-2	CASSTGTGNTGELFF	TGTGCCAGCAGCACCGGGACAGGGAACACCGGGGAGCTGTTTTTT
TRBJ2-2	TRBD1	.	14	TRBV11-2	CASSLQGASGELFF	TGTGCCAGCAGCTTGCAGGGGGCCTCCGGGGAGCTGTTTTTT